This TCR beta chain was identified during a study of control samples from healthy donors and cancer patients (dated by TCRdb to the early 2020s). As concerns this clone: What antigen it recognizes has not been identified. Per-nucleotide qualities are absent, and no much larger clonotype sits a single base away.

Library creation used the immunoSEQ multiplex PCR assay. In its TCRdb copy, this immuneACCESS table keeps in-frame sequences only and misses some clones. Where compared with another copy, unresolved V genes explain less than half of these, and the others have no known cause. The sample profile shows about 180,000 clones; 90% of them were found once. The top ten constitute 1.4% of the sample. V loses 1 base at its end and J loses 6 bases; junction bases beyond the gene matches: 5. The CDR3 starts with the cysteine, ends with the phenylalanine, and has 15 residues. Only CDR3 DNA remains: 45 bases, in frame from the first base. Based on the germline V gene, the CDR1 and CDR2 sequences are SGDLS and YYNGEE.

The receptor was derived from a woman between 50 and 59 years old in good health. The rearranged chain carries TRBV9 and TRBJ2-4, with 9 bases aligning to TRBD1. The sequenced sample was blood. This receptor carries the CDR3 CASSVSGTGLNIQYF. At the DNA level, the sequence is TGTGCCAGCAGCGTATCTGGGACAGGGTTAAACATTCAGTACTTC.